Shown below are 11 T cell receptor beta chains from a single sample sequenced in a study of T-cell reconstitution after alpha-beta-depleted transplantation in children. A library of TCRbeta sequences, prepared with unique molecular identifiers, was generated. TCRdb re-analysed the PCR reads in MiXCR, keeping a single row per CDR3 protein. Here the sample spans under 850,000 distinct CDR3 sequences, about 12% being singletons. The sample consisted of PBMCs, taken before TCRalphabeta/CD19-depleted stem cell transplant. Receptor source: a girl aged 2 to 9 with congenital amegakaryocytic thrombocytopenia, due to receive a stem cell transplant.

This clonotype was seen more than once but under ten times. This sequence joins TRBV10-3 and TRBJ2-5; D gene uncertain. This CDR3 contains 13 residues. V was clipped by 4 bases and J by 0 bases, with 6 bases between them. The germline V gene has CDR1 ENHRY and CDR2 SYGVKD. For the CDR3, the DNA is TGTGCCATCAGTGGGGATGACCAAGAGACCCAGTACTTC. Its translation is CAISGDDQETQYF.

The sample holds many counts of this clonotype. This chain connects TRBV7-2 to TRBJ2-3; D remains ambiguous. V gave up 1 base and J gave up 14 bases, with 16 bases separating them. The CDR3 has 13 amino acids. The germline V gene has CDR1 SGHTA and CDR2 FQGNSA. Here the CDR3 reads CASSLGGPSGLYF. In DNA form, the CDR3 reads TGTGCCAGCAGCTTAGGAGGACCGTCTGGTTTGTATTTT.

In its sample, this clonotype was seen a few times. The chain couples TRBV3-1 to TRBJ2-1, with D possibly being TRBD1 (5 bases). This CDR3 has 13 amino acids. Germline assignment: CDR1 LGHDT and CDR2 YNNKEL (reference sequence). The V and J ends lost 5 bases and 9 bases respectively, with 14 bases between them. The CDR3 loop reads CASSDTDRGEQFF. DNA of the CDR3: TGTGCCAGCAGCGATACTGACAGAGGTGAGCAGTTCTTC.

In its sample, this clonotype was seen many times. The V call is TRBV20-1, the J call TRBJ2-2; TRBD2 matches at 11 bases. The trim removed 1 base at V and 1 base at J, leaving 8 bases unmatched. Germline values: CDR1 DFQATT, CDR2 SNEGSKA (reference sequence). The CDR3 has 18 residues. The CDR3 DNA reads TGCAGTGCTAGAGGTCTAGCGGGAGGATCCTTGAACACCGGGGAGCTGTTTTTT. Translation: CSARGLAGGSLNTGELFF.

This sequence joins TRBV5-1 and TRBJ2-7; 7 positions match TRBD1. CDR1 SGHRS and CDR2 YFSETQ come from the germline V gene. Germline trimming cut 7 bases from V and 5 bases from J; bases unmatched to any gene: 9. The CDR3 is 13 amino acids. The CDR3 loop reads CASSRDRNHEQYF. CDR3 sequence (DNA): TGCGCCAGCTCCAGGGACAGAAACCACGAGCAGTACTTC.

This clonotype was counted a single time. The V and J genes are TRBV28 and TRBJ2-7; D gene unclear. The CDR3 contains 11 residues. The ends were cut back, 8 bases at V and 3 bases at J, with 8 bases in the middle. CDR1 and CDR2 (germline): MDHEN, SYDVKM. The CDR3 loop reads CASGFVYEQYF. The CDR3, as DNA: TGTGCCAGCGGCTTCGTCTACGAGCAGTACTTC.

The genes are TRBV11-2 and TRBJ2-3; possibly TRBD1 for D (5 bases). V gave up 1 base and J gave up 1 base, with 15 bases separating them. This CDR3 is 17 amino acids long. The germline V gene has CDR1 SGHAT and CDR2 FQNNGV. CDR3 region: CASSLGRDPSRTDTQYF. In nucleotides, the CDR3 is TGTGCCAGCAGCTTAGGCAGGGATCCATCCCGCACAGATACGCAGTATTTT.

This clonotype was detected ten times or more. The chain combines TRBV5-1 with TRBJ2-1; 7 positions agree with TRBD2. The V gene's germline CDR1 is SGHRS and CDR2 YFSETQ. This CDR3 spans 16 amino acids. The V segment lost 0 bases and the J segment 2 bases; nucleotides outside the gene matches: 5. The CDR3 here is CASSLGASGTYNEQFF. CDR3 nucleotides: TGCGCCAGCAGCTTGGGGGCTAGCGGAACCTACAATGAGCAGTTCTTC.

The chain is built from TRBV7-9 and TRBJ2-1; 13 bases match TRBD2. V trimming: 5 bases; J trimming: 10 bases; junction bases outside the gene matches: 11. CDR3 length equals 16 residues. The germline gives CDR1 SEHNR, CDR2 FQNEAQ (reference sequence). The CDR3: CASSLGLAGVWGEQFF. The CDR3 nucleotides read TGTGCCAGCAGCCTTGGACTAGCGGGAGTTTGGGGGGAGCAGTTCTTC.

Of note for this clonotype: A read error may account for a junction end that differs from germline. J is TRBJ1-2 and V is TRBV6-1, with D possibly matching TRBD1 (6 bases). The CDR3 spans 15 residues. Germline lookup yields CDR1 MNHNS and CDR2 SASEGT. DNA for the CDR3: TGTGCCAGCAGTAGGCAGGGGTCAGGGAGAGGTGGCGACACCTTC. Translation gives CASSRQGSGRGGDTF.

The chain couples TRBV20-1 to TRBJ2-1, with TRBD2 matching over 9 bases. With 0 bases clipped from V and 8 bases from J, the junction kept 14 bases outside the gene matches. CDR1 is DFQATT and CDR2 is SNEGSKA in the germline V gene (reference sequence). The CDR3 is 17 residues long. The CDR3 DNA is TGCAGTGCTAGAGATAAGTTAGCGGGAGTCGTGATGGATGAGCAGTTCTTC. Amino acid sequence: CSARDKLAGVVMDEQFF.